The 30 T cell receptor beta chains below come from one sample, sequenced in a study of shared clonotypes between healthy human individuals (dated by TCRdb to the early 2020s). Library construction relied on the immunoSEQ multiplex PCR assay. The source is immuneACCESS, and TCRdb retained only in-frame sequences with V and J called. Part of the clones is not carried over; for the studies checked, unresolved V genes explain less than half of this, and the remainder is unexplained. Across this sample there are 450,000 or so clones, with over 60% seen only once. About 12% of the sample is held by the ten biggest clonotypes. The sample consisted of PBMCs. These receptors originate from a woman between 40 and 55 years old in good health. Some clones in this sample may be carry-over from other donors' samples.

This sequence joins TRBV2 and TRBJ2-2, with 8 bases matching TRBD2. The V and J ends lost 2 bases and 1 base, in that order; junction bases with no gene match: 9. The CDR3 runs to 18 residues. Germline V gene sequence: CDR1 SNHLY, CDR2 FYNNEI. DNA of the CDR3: TGTGCCAGCAGTGAATTTCTAGCGGGCCTTGGGAACACCGGGGAGCTGTTTTTT. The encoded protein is CASSEFLAGLGNTGELFF.

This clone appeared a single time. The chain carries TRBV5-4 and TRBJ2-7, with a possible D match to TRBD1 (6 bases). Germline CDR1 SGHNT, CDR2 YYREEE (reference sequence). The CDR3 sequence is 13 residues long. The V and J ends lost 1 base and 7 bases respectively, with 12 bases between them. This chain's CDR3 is CASSLTRGEEQYF. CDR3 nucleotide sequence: TGTGCCAGCAGCTTGACCAGGGGAGAAGAGCAGTACTTC.

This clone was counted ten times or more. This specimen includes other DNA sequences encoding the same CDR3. DNA for the CDR3: TGCGCCAGCAGCTTGGAGGGCAGTAACTATGGCTACACCTTC. It translates to CASSLEGSNYGYTF. V usage is TRBV5-1 and J usage is TRBJ1-2; no firm D call. The CDR3 sequence is 14 residues long. Trimming cost V 0 bases and J 1 base, with 7 bases left between them. Germline CDR1 is SGHRS and CDR2 is YFSETQ.

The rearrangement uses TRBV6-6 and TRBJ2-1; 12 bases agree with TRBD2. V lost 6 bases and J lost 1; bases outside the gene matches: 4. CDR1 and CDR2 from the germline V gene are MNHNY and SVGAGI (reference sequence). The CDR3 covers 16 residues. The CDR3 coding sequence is TGTGCCAGCAGCCAAGGACTAGCGGGATCCTACAATGAGCAGTTCTTC. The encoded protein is CASSQGLAGSYNEQFF.

CDR3 DNA sequence: TGTGCCAGTAGTATGAGGGGGGAACGGGGCTATGGCTACACCTTC. It codes for CASSMRGERGYGYTF. The genes are TRBV19 and TRBJ1-2; D is possibly TRBD1 (6 bases). Per germline, CDR1 LNHDA and CDR2 SQIVND (reference sequence). The CDR3 contains 15 residues. V gave up 3 bases and J gave up 4 bases, with 15 bases separating them.

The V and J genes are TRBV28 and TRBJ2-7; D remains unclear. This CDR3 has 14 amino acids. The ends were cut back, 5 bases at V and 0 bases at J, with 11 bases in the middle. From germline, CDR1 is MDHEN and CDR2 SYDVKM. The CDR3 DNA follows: TGTGCCAGCAGTACCCGATTGAGCTCCTACGAGCAGTACTTC. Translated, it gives CASSTRLSSYEQYF.

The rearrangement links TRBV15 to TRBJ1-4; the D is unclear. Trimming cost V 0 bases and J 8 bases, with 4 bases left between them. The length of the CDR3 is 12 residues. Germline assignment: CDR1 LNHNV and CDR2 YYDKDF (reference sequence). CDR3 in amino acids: CATSRDHEKLFF. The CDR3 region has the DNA TGTGCCACCAGCAGAGATCACGAAAAACTGTTTTTT.

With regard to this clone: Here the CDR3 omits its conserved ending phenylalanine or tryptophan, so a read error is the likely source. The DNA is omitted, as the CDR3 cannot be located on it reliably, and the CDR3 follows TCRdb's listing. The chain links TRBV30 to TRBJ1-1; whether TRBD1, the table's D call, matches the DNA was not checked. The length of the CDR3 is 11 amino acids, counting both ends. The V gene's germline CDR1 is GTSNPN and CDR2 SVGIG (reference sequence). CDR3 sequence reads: CAWSSSPQLTV.

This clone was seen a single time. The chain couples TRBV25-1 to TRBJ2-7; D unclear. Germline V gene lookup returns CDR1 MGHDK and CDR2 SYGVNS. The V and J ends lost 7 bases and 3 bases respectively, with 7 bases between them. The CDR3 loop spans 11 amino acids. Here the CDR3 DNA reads TGTGCCAGCACCGGCAACTACGAGCAGTACTTC. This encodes CASTGNYEQYF.

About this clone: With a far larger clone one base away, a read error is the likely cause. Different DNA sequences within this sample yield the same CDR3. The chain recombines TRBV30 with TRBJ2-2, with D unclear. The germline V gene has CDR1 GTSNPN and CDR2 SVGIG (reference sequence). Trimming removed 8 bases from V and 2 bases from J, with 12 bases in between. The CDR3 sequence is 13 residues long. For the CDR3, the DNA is TGTGCCCAGAGGTGGCTCAACACCGGGGAGCTGTTTTTT. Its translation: CAQRWLNTGELFF.

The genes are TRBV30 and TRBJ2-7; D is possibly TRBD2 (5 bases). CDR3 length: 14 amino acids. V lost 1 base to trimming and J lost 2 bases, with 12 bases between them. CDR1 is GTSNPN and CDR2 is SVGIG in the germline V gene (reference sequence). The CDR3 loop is CAWSAGLATYEQYF. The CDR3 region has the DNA TGTGCCTGGAGTGCAGGACTTGCCACCTACGAGCAGTACTTC.

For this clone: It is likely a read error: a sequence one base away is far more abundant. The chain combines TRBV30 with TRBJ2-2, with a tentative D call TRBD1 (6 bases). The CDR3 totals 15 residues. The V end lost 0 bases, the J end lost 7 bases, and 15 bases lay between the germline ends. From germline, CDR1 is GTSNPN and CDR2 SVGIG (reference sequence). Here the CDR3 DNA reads TGTGCCTGGAGTGTAAAACCCCGGGACATCGGGGAGCTGTTTTTT. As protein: CAWSVKPRDIGELFF. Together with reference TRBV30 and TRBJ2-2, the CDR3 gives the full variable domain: SQTIHQWPATLVQPVGSPLSLECTVEGTSNPNLYWYRQAAGRGLQLLFYSVGIGQISSEVPQNLSASRPQDRQFILSSKKLLLSDSGFYLCAWSVKPRDIGELFFGEGSRLTVL.

The chain's CDR3 is CAWSVGQQPQHF. CDR3 DNA sequence: TGTGCCTGGAGTGTAGGTCAACAGCCCCAGCATTTT. The genes are TRBV30 and TRBJ1-5; D is uncertain. Trimming stripped 0 bases from V and 7 bases from J, with 7 bases between. The CDR3 covers 12 residues. The V gene's germline CDR1 is GTSNPN and CDR2 SVGIG (reference sequence).

CDR3 DNA sequence: TGTGCCACCAGCAGAGGAAACGGACACCCGATTGATGCTGAAGCTTTCTTT. The encoded protein is CATSRGNGHPIDAEAFF. V and J are TRBV15 and TRBJ1-1, with D possibly being TRBD1 (5 bases). The CDR3 is made up of 17 amino acids. V gave up 1 base and J gave up 6 bases, with 21 bases separating them. Germline assignment: CDR1 LNHNV and CDR2 YYDKDF (reference sequence).

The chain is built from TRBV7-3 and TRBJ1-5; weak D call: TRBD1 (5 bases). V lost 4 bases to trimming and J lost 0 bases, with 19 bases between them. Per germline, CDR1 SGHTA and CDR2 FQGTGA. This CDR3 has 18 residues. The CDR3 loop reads CASSSLGDAGDSNQPQHF. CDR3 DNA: TGTGCCAGCAGCTCCCTAGGGGACGCTGGAGATAGCAATCAGCCCCAGCATTTT.

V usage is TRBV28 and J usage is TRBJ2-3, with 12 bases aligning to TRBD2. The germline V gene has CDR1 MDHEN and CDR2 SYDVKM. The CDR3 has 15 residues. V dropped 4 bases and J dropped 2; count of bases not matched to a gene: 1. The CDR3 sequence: CASSWTSGNTDTQYF. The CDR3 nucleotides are TGTGCCAGCAGTTGGACTAGCGGGAACACAGATACGCAGTATTTT.

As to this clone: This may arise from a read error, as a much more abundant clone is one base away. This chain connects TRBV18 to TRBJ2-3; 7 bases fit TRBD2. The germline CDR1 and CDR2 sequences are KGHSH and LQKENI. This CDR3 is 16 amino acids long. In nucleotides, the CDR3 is TGTACCAGCTCACCCCAAGGACTAGTTTTCCCAGATACGCAGTATTTT. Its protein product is CTSSPQGLVFPDTQYF.

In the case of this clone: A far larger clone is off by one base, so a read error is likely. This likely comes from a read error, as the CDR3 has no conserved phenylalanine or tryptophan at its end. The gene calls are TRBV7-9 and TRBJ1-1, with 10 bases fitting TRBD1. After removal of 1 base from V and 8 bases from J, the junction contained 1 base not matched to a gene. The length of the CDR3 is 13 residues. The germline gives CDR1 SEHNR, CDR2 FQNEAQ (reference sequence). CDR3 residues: CASSLETGGEAFL. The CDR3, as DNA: TGTGCCAGCAGCTTAGAGACAGGGGGCGAAGCTTTCCTT.

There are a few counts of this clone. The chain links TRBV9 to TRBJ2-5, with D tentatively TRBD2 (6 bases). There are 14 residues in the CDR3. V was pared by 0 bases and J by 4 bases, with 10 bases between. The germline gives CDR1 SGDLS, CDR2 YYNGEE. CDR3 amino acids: CASSVVAEGETQYF. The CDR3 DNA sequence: TGTGCCAGCAGCGTAGTGGCGGAGGGAGAGACCCAGTACTTC. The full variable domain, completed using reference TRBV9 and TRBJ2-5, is DSGVTQTPKHLITATGQRVTLRCSPRSGDLSVYWYQQSLDQGLQFLIQYYNGEERAKGNILERFSAQQFPDLHSELNLSSLELGDSALYFCASSVVAEGETQYFGPGTRLLVL.

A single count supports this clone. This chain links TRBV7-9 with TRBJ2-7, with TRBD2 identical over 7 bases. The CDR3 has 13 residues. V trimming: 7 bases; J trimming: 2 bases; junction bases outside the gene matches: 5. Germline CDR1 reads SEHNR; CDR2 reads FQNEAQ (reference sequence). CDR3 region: CASTTGGAYEQYF. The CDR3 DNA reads TGTGCCAGCACCACTGGGGGGGCCTACGAGCAGTACTTC.

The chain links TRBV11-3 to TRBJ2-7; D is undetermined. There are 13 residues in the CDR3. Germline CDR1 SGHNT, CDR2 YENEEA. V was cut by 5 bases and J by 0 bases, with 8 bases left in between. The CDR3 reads CASSPPDSYEQYF. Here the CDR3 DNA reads TGTGCCAGCAGCCCACCCGACTCCTACGAGCAGTACTTC. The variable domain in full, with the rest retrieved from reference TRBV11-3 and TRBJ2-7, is EAGVVQSPRYKIIEKKQPVAFWCNPISGHNTLYWYLQNLGQGPELLIRYENEEAVDDSQLPKDRFSAERLKGVDSTLKIQPAELGDSAVYLCASSPPDSYEQYFGPGTRLTVT.

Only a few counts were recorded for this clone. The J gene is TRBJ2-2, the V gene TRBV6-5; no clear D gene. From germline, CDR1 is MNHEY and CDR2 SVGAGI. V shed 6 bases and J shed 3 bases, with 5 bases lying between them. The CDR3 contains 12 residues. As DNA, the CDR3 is TGTGCCAGCAGAACATACACCGGGGAGCTGTTTTTT. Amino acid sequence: CASRTYTGELFF.

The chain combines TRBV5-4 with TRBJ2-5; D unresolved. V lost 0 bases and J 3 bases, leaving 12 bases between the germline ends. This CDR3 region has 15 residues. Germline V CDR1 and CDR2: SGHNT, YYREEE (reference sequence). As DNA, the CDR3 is TGTGCCAGCAGCTTGGCCCCCCCCAGAGAAGAGACCCAGTACTTC. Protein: CASSLAPPREETQYF.

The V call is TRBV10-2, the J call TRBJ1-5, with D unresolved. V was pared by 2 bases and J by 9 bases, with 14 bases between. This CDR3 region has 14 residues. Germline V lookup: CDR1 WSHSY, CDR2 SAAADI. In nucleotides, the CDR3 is TGCGCCAGCAGTGAGGCTAAGGAGGGCCGGCCCCAGCATTTT. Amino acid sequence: CASSEAKEGRPQHF.

The CDR3 region has the DNA TGTGCCAGCAGTCCGGTCGGGAGCACTGAAGCTTTCTTT. Protein: CASSPVGSTEAFF. The chain joins TRBV6-1 to TRBJ1-1; D gene uncertain. Trimming cost V 5 bases and J 4 bases, with 11 bases left between them. The CDR3 is 13 amino acids. Germline CDR1 is MNHNS and CDR2 is SASEGT.

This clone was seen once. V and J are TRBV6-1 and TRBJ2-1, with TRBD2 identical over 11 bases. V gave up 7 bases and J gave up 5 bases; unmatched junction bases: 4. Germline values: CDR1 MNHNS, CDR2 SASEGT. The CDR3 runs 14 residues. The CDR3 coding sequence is TGTGCCAGCACCCCGGGACTAGCGGACAATGAGCAGTTCTTC. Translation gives CASTPGLADNEQFF.

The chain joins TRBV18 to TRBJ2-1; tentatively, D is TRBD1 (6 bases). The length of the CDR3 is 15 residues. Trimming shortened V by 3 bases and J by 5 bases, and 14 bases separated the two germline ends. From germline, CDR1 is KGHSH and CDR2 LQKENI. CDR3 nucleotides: TGTGCCAGCTCACCTACGACAGGAGAGGACAATGAGCAGTTCTTC. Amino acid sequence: CASSPTTGEDNEQFF. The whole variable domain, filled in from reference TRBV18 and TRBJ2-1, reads NAGVMQNPRHLVRRRGQEARLRCSPMKGHSHVYWYRQLPEEGLKFMVYLQKENIIDESGMPKERFSAEFPKEGPSILRIQQVVRGDSAAYFCASSPTTGEDNEQFFGPGTRLTVL.

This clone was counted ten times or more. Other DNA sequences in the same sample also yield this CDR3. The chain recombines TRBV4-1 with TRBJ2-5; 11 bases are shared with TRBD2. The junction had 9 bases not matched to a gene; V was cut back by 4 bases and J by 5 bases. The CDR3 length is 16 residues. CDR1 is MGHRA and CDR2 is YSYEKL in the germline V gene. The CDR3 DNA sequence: TGCGCCAGCAGCCTCGGGCTTAGCGGGAGGGTGGAGACCCAGTACTTC. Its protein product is CASSLGLSGRVETQYF.

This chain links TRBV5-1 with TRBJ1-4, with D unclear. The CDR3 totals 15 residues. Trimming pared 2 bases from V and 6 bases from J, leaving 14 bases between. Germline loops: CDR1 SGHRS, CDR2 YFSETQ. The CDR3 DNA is TGCGCCAGCAGCTTTTCGACGGACGCCTATGAAAAACTGTTTTTT. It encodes CASSFSTDAYEKLFF.

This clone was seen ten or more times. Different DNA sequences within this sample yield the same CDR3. In DNA form, the CDR3 reads TGCGCCAGCAGCAGCGGGACAGGGGAAGGGGCCGGGGAGCTGTTTTTT. As protein: CASSSGTGEGAGELFF. This chain uses TRBV5-1 with TRBJ2-2; TRBD1 matches at 10 bases. This CDR3 comprises 16 residues. Germline lookup yields CDR1 SGHRS and CDR2 YFSETQ. Trimming cost V 4 bases and J 6 bases; bases outside gene matches: 9.